These T cell receptor beta chains were read from a single sample in a study of cytomegalovirus exposure and HLA in healthy donors. Sequencing used immunoSEQ multiplex PCR; TCRdb keeps in-frame clones, though not all of them. This sample yields about 94,000 clones, of which approximately 78% are seen a single time; under 0.8% belongs to the top ten. What was sequenced was PBMCs. The receptor source for this set is a woman aged 60 to 75 in good health and CMV-seronegative. CDR3s include the opening cysteine and the closing phenylalanine or tryptophan. D genes are given only for firm matches. The listing skips clone size in some rows; elsewhere it reads once, few, many or a size class.

17,NA,TRBV7-9,TRBJ2-7,TRBD2,TGTGCCAGCGACCCCCTTTCGTGGGGGACTAGCTCCTACGAGCAGTACTTC,CASDPLSWGTSSYEQYF
18,NA,TRBV4-3,TRBJ2-7,TRBD2,TGCGCCAGCAGCCAGGGGACTAGCGGGAGGACGATATCCTACGAGCAGTACTTC,CASSQGTSGRTISYEQYF
13,NA,TRBV19,TRBJ2-7,NA,TGTGCCAGTAGTGCGACAGTGGCCCACGAGCAGTACTTC,CASSATVAHEQYF
16,NA,TRBV5-1,TRBJ1-2,NA,TGCGCCAGCAGCTTGGCGCCGGGTCAGATTAACTATGGCTACACCTTC,CASSLAPGQINYGYTF
16,NA,TRBV28,TRBJ2-1,TRBD2,TGTGCCAGCAGTTTTGCGGGAGCCCTCTCCTACAATGAGCAGTTCTTC,CASSFAGALSYNEQFF
13,NA,TRBV27,TRBJ2-5,TRBD1,TGTGCCAGCAGCCAGGGGGCCCAAGAGACCCAGTACTTC,CASSQGAQETQYF
15,NA,TRBV6-5,TRBJ1-1,TRBD1,TGTGCCAGCAGTCCGGGACAGGGGCCTCACACTGAAGCTTTCTTT,CASSPGQGPHTEAFF
15,NA,TRBV6-5,TRBJ2-7,NA,TGTGCCAGCAGTTACGCAAAACAGGGAACTGACGAGCAGTACTTC,CASSYAKQGTDEQYF
14,NA,TRBV19,TRBJ1-2,TRBD1,TGTGCCAGTAAGGACAGGGCTTGGGACTATGGCTACACCTTC,CASKDRAWDYGYTF
13,NA,TRBV6-4,TRBJ2-1,NA,TGTGCCAGCAGTGACTCACGAGCCGGTGAGCAGTTCTTC,CASSDSRAGEQFF
14,NA,TRBV5-4,TRBJ1-4,NA,TGTGCCAGCAGCTTGGCGGGGGCTAATGAAAAACTGTTTTTT,CASSLAGANEKLFF
14,NA,TRBV28,TRBJ2-1,TRBD2,TGTGCCAGCAGTGACCAGCGGGAGTTGGATGAGCAGTTCTTC,CASSDQRELDEQFF
15,NA,TRBV19,TRBJ2-2,TRBD2,TGTGCCAGTGCTAGCGGGAGGGCTTACACCGGGGAGCTGTTTTTT,CASASGRAYTGELFF
15,NA,TRBV28,TRBJ2-7,TRBD2,TGTGCCAGCAGACCGCGACTAGCGGGACAATACGAGCAGTACTTC,CASRPRLAGQYEQYF
16,NA,TRBV5-1,TRBJ2-1,NA,TGCGCCAGCAGCGCAGGGACACGAGCCACCTACAATGAGCAGTTCTTC,CASSAGTRATYNEQFF
14,few,TRBV28,TRBJ2-1,TRBD2,TGTGCCAGCGGCGGGACTAGCCGGTACAATGAGCAGTTCTTC,CASGGTSRYNEQFF
13,NA,TRBV11-2,TRBJ2-5,NA,TGTGCCAGCAGCTTAGACCAGGGGGAGACCCAGTACTTC,CASSLDQGETQYF
10,NA,TRBV28,TRBJ1-2,NA,TGTGCCAGCAGTCGGGGACATGCGAATTTC,CASSRGHANF
15,NA,TRBV7-2,TRBJ1-1,NA,TGTGCCAGCAGCCCCCCCGGGGGGAGGTACACTGAAGCTTTCTTT,CASSPPGGRYTEAFF
13,once,TRBV5-1,TRBJ2-7,NA,TGCGCCAGCAGCTTACTACCCAAAGGAGAGCAGTACTTC,CASSLLPKGEQYF
14,once,TRBV7-9,TRBJ2-5,TRBD2,TGTGCCAGCAGCCTGGGACTAGCGGATGAGACCCAGTACTTC,CASSLGLADETQYF
14,NA,TRBV5-4,TRBJ1-1,NA,TGTGCCAGCAGCAAGGGACAAACGAACACTGAAGCTTTCTTT,CASSKGQTNTEAFF
13,NA,TRBV27,TRBJ2-5,TRBD2,TGTGCCACCCGGGTCGGGGGGGCAGAGACCCAGTACTTC,CATRVGGAETQYF
12,NA,TRBV28,TRBJ1-5,NA,TGTGCCAGCAGTTTTTCAAATCAGCCCCAGCATTTT,CASSFSNQPQHF
17,few,TRBV7-8,TRBJ1-6,TRBD1,TGTGCCAGCAGCTTATGGGACAGAAACTCCTATAATTCACCCCTCCACTTT,CASSLWDRNSYNSPLHF
16,NA,TRBV4-3,TRBJ1-4,NA,TGCGCCAGCAGCCCAATCTGGAAGGGAGAGGGTGAAAAACTGTTTTTT,CASSPIWKGEGEKLFF
16,once,TRBV4-1,TRBJ2-1,TRBD1,TGCGCCAGCAGCCATACTACCGGGACAGGGGACAATGAGCAGTTCTTC,CASSHTTGTGDNEQFF
14,NA,TRBV6-5,TRBJ1-2,TRBD1,TGTGCCAGCTTAAAGACAGGGGGGAACTATGGCTACACCTTC,CASLKTGGNYGYTF
13,NA,TRBV10-3,TRBJ1-2,TRBD1,TGTGCCACAGGGGGCGGGGAGTACAATGGCTACACCTTC,CATGGGEYNGYTF
11,NA,TRBV19,TRBJ1-2,TRBD1,TGTGCCAGTACAGGGGGCTATGGCTACACCTTC,CASTGGYGYTF
14,once,TRBV6-1,TRBJ2-3,TRBD1,TGTGCCAGCTGGGACAGGTGGGGCACAGATACGCAGTATTTT,CASWDRWGTDTQYF
13,NA,TRBV19,TRBJ1-6,TRBD1,TGTGCCAGTGGACAGGGGGTTAATTCACCCCTCCACTTT,CASGQGVNSPLHF
16,once,TRBV28,TRBJ2-5,TRBD1,TGTGCCAGCAGTTTACGTTACAGGGGGCCGGGAGAGACCCAGTACTTC,CASSLRYRGPGETQYF
15,few,TRBV12-5,TRBJ1-1,NA,TGTGCTAGTGGTTTGGTAATTACCAGGAACACTGAAGCTTTCTTT,CASGLVITRNTEAFF
14,once,TRBV10-2,TRBJ1-5,NA,TGCGCCAGCAGTGAAGGGGGAAGGGATCAGCCCCAGCATTTT,CASSEGGRDQPQHF
15,NA,TRBV10-1,TRBJ1-6,NA,TGCGCCAGCAGTTCTACGGGACTCCAGAATTCACCCCTCCACTTT,CASSSTGLQNSPLHF
11,NA,TRBV5-4,TRBJ1-1,NA,TGTGCCAGCAGCTCCCGGTATGAAGCTTTCTTT,CASSSRYEAFF
16,NA,TRBV19,TRBJ1-5,TRBD1,TGTGCCAGTAGTATTGGGACAGGGCTTAGCAATCAGCCCCAGCATTTT,CASSIGTGLSNQPQHF
14,NA,TRBV5-1,TRBJ2-3,NA,TGCGCCAGCAGCTTCAGTGTAGGGAAGGACTCGCAGTATTTT,CASSFSVGKDSQYF
15,NA,TRBV6-5,TRBJ2-7,NA,TGTGCCAGCAGTTACGCCGGGGTCGGCTCCTACGAGCAGTACTTC,CASSYAGVGSYEQYF
12,few,TRBV4-3,TRBJ1-1,NA,TGCGCCAGCGGACAGCTGAACACTGAAGCTTTCTTT,CASGQLNTEAFF
14,NA,TRBV7-2,TRBJ1-2,TRBD1,TGTGCCAGCAGCCTGACAGGGGGCGGGTATGGCTACACCTTC,CASSLTGGGYGYTF
15,NA,TRBV9,TRBJ2-1,NA,TGTGCCAGCAGCGAGCTAGCGTCAACCTACAATGAGCAGTTCTTC,CASSELASTYNEQFF
15,once,TRBV14,TRBJ2-3,TRBD1,TGTGCCAGCAGCAAAGATACAGGGGGCGCGGATACGCAGTATTTT,CASSKDTGGADTQYF
11,NA,TRBV2,TRBJ2-1,NA,TGTGCCAGCAGTACCCGAGTTGAGCAGTTCTTC,CASSTRVEQFF
15,NA,TRBV28,TRBJ2-1,TRBD1,TGTGCCAGCAGTACAACCGGGACAGGGACAGATGAGCAGTTCTTC,CASSTTGTGTDEQFF
14,NA,TRBV2,TRBJ2-7,NA,TGTGCCAGCAGGCCAGAGGGTTACTCCTACGAGCAGTACTTC,CASRPEGYSYEQYF
16,NA,TRBV2,TRBJ1-6,TRBD1,TGTGCCAGCAGTGTTGGTAGACAGGGGTGGAATTCACCCCTCCACTTT,CASSVGRQGWNSPLHF
16,NA,TRBV21-1,TRBJ1-2,NA,TGTGCCAGCAGCCTAATCCGGGGGGCGCGAGCCGATGGCTACACCTTC,CASSLIRGARADGYTF
16,once,TRBV2,TRBJ1-1,TRBD1,TGTGCCAGCAGCCCCTGGGGGACAGGGGCGAACACTGAAGCTTTCTTT,CASSPWGTGANTEAFF
15,NA,TRBV15,TRBJ1-2,TRBD1,TGTGCCACCAGCAGGGAACAACAGGGGGAAAGTGGCTACACCTTC,CATSREQQGESGYTF
13,NA,TRBV7-9,TRBJ1-1,NA,TGTGCCAGCAGCTCTCAGGGGAACACTGAAGCTTTCTTT,CASSSQGNTEAFF
15,NA,TRBV28,TRBJ2-5,NA,TGTGCCAGCAGTTTAGGGGCAGTTAGGGGAGAGACCCAGTACTTC,CASSLGAVRGETQYF